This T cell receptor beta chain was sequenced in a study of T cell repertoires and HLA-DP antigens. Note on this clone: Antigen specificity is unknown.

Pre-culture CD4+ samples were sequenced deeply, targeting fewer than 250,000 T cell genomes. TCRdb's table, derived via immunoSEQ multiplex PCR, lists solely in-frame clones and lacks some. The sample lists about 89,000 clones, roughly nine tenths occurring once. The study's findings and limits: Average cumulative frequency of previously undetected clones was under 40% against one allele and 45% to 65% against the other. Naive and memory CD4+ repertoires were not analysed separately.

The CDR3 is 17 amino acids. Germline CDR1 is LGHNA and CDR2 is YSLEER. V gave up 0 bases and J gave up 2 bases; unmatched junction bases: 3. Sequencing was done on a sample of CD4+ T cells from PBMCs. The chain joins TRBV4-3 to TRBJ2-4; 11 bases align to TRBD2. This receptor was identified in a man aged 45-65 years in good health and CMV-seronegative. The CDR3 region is CASSQEGTSGTKNIQYF. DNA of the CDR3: TGCGCCAGCAGCCAAGAAGGGACTAGCGGAACCAAAAACATTCAGTACTTC.